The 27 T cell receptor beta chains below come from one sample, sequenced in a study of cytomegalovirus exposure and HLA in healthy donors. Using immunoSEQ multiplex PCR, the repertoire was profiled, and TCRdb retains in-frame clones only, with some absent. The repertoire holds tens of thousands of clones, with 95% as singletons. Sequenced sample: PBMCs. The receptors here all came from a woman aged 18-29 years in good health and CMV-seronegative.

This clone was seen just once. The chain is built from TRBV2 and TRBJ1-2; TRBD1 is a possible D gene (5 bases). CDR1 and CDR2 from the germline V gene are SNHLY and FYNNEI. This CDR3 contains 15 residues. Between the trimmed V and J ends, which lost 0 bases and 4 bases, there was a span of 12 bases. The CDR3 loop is CASSEAQVQLYGYTF. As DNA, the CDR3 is TGTGCCAGCAGTGAAGCACAGGTGCAACTCTATGGCTACACCTTC.

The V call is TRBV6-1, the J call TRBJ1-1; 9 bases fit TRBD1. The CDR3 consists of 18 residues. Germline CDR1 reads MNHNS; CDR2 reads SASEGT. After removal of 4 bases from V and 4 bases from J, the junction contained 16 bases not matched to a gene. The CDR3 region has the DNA TGTGCCAGCAGTGCCCCTTTTCCGGGACAGGGAAGGGGCACTGAAGCTTTCTTT. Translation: CASSAPFPGQGRGTEAFF.

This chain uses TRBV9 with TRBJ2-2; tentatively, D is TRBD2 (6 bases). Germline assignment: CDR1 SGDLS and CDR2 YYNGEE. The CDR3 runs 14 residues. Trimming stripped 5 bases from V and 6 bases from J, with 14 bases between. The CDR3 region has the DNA TGTGCCAGCAGGGGGGGACCACTCGCCGGGGAGCTGTTTTTT. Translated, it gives CASRGGPLAGELFF. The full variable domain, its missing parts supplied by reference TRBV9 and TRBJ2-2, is DSGVTQTPKHLITATGQRVTLRCSPRSGDLSVYWYQQSLDQGLQFLIQYYNGEERAKGNILERFSAQQFPDLHSELNLSSLELGDSALYFCASRGGPLAGELFFGEGSRLTVL.

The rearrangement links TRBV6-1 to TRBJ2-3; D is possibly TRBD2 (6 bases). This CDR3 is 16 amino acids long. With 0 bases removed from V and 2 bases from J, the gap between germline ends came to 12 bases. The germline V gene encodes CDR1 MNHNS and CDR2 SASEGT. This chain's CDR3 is CASSEARGLNTDTQYF. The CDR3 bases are TGTGCCAGCAGTGAAGCGCGGGGACTCAACACAGATACGCAGTATTTT.

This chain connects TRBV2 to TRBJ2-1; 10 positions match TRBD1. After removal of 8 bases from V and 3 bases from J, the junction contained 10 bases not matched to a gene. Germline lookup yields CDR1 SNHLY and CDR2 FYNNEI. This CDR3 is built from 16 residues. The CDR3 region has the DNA TGTGCCAGCTATCGAGCCGGGACAGGGGACTACAATGAGCAGTTCTTC. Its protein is CASYRAGTGDYNEQFF.

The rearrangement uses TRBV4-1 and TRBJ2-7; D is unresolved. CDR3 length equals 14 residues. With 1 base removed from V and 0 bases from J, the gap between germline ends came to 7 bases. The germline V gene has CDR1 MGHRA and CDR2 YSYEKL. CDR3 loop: CASSQVPSSYEQYF. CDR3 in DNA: TGCGCCAGCAGCCAAGTACCCAGCTCCTACGAGCAGTACTTC.

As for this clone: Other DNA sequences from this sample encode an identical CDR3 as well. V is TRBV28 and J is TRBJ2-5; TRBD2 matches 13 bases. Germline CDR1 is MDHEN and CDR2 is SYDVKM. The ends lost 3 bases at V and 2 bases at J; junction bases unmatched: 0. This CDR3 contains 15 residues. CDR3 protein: CASSLTSGGQETQYF. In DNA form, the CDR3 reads TGTGCCAGCAGTTTGACTAGCGGGGGGCAAGAGACCCAGTACTTC. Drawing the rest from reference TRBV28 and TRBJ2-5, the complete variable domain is DVKVTQSSRYLVKRTGEKVFLECVQDMDHENMFWYRQDPGLGLRLIYFSYDVKMKEKGDIPEGYSVSREKKERFSLILESASTNQTSMYLCASSLTSGGQETQYFGPGTRLLVL.

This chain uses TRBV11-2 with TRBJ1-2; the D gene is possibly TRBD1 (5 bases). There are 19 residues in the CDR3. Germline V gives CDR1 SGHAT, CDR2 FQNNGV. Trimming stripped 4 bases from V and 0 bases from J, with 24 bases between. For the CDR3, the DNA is TGTGCCAGCAGCTCCACCTCTCACCGACAGAGCCTTCCTAACTATGGCTACACCTTC. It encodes CASSSTSHRQSLPNYGYTF.

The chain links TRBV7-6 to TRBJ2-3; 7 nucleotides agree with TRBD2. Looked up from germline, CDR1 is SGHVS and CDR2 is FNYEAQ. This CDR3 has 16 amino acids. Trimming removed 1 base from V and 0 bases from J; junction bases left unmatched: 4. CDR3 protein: CASSLGGSTSTDTQYF. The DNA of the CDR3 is TGTGCCAGCAGCTTAGGCGGGAGCACTAGCACAGATACGCAGTATTTT.

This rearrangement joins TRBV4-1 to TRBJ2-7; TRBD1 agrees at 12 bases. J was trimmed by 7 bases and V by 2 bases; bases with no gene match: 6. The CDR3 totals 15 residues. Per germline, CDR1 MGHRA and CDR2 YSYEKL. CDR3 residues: CASSQPGQGALEQYF. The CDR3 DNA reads TGCGCCAGCAGCCAACCGGGACAGGGGGCGCTTGAGCAGTACTTC.

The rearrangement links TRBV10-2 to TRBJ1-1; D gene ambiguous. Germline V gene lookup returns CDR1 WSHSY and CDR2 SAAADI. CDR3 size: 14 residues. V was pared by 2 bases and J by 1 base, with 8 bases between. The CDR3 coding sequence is TGCGCCAGCAGTGAGATTGGGCAGAACACTGAAGCTTTCTTT. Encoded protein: CASSEIGQNTEAFF.

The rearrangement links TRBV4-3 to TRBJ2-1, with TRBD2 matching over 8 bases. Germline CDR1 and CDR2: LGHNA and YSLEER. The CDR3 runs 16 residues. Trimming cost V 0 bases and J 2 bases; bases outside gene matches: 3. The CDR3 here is CASSQDTGGPYNEQFF. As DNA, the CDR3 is TGCGCCAGCAGCCAAGATACGGGGGGGCCCTACAATGAGCAGTTCTTC.

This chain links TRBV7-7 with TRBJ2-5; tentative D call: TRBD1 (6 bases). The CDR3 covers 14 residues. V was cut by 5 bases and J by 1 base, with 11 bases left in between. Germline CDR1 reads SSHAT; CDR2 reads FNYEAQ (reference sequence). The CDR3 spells CASSQSRGQETQYF. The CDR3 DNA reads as TGTGCCAGCAGCCAATCCAGGGGCCAAGAGACCCAGTACTTC.

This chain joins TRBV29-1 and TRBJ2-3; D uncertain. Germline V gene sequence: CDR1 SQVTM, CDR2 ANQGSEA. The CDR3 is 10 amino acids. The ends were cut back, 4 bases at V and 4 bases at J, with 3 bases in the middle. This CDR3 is CSVVADTQYF. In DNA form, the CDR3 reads TGCAGCGTTGTCGCAGATACGCAGTATTTT.

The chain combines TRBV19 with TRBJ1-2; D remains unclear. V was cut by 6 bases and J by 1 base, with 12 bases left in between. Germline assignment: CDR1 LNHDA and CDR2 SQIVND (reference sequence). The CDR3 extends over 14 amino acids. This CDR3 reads CASSPGGFNYGYTF. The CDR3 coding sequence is TGTGCCAGTAGCCCAGGCGGGTTTAACTATGGCTACACCTTC. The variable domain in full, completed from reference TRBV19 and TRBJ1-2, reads DGGITQSPKYLFRKEGQNVTLSCEQNLNHDAMYWYRQDPGQGLRLIYYSQIVNDFQKGDIAEGYSVSREKKESFPLTVTSAQKNPTAFYLCASSPGGFNYGYTFGSGTRLTVV.

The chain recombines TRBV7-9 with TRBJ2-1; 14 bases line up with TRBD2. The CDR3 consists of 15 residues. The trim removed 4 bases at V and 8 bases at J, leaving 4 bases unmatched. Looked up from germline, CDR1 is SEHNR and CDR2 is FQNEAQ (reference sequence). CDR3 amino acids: CASSSGLAGVDEQFF. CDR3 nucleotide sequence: TGTGCCAGCAGCTCGGGACTAGCGGGAGTCGATGAGCAGTTCTTC.

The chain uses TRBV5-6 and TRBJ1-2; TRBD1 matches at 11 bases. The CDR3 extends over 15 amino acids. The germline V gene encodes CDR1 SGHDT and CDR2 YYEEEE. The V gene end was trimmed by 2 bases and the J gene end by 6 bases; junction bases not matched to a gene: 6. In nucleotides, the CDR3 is TGTGCCAGCAGCTTTTTAGGACAGGGGGCGGATGGCTACACCTTC. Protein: CASSFLGQGADGYTF.

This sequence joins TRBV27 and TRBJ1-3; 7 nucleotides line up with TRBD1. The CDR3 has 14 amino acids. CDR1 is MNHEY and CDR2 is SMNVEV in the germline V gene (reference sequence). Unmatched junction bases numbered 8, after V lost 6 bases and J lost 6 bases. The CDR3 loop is CASSPGQDKNTIYF. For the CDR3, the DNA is TGTGCCAGCAGCCCCGGACAGGATAAAAACACCATATATTTT.

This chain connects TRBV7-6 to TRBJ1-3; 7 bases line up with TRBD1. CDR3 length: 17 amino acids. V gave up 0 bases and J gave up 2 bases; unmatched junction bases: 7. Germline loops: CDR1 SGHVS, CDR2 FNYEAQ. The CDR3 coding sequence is TGTGCCAGCAGCTTAGCGCAGTCCGGGACAGCTGGAAACACCATATATTTT. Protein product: CASSLAQSGTAGNTIYF.

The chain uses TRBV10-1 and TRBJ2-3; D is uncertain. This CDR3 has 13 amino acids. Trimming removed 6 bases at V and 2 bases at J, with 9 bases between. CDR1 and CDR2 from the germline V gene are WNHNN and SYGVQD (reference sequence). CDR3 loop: CASRRDFTDTQYF. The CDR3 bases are TGCGCCAGCAGGCGCGATTTCACAGATACGCAGTATTTT.

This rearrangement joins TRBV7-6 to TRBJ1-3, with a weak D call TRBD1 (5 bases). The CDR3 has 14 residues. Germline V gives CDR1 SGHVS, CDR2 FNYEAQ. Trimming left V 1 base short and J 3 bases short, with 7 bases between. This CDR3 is CASSLEGVGNTIYF. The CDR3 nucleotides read TGTGCCAGCAGCTTAGAAGGGGTTGGAAACACCATATATTTT. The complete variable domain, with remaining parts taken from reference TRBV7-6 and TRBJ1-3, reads GAGVSQSPRYKVTKRGQDVALRCDPISGHVSLYWYRQALGQGPEFLTYFNYEAQQDKSGLPNDRFSAERPEGSISTLTIQRTEQRDSAMYRCASSLEGVGNTIYFGEGSWLTVV.

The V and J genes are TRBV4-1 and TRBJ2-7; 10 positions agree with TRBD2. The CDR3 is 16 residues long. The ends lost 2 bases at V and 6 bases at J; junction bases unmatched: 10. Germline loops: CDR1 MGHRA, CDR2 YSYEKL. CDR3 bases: TGCGCCAGCAGCCAACCGGGACTAGCGCCGCCGGCCGAGCAGTACTTC. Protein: CASSQPGLAPPAEQYF.

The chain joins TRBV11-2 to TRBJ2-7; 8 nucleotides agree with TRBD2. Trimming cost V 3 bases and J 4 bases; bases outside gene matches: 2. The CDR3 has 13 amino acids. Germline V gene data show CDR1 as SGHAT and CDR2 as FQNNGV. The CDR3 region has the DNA TGTGCCAGCAGCTTGCTAGCGGGTTACGAGCAGTACTTC. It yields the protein CASSLLAGYEQYF.

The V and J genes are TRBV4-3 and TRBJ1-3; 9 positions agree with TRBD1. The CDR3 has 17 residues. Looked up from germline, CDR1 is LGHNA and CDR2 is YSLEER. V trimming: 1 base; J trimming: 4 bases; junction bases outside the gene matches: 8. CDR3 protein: CASSQGGDRAPGNTIYF. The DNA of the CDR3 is TGCGCCAGCAGCCAAGGGGGGGACAGGGCCCCCGGAAACACCATATATTTT.

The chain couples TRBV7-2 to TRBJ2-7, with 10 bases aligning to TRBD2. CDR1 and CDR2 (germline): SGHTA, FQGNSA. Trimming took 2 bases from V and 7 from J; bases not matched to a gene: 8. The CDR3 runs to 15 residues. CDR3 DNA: TGTGCCAGCAGCTTACAGCTAGCGGGAGCGGGAGAGCAGTACTTC. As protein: CASSLQLAGAGEQYF.

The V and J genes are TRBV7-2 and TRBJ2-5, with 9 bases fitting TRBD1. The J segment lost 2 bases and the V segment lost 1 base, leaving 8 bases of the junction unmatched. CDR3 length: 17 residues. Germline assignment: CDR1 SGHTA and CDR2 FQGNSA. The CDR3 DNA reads TGTGCCAGCAGCTTAGATGGTGACAGGGGGTATCAAGAGACCCAGTACTTC. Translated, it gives CASSLDGDRGYQETQYF.

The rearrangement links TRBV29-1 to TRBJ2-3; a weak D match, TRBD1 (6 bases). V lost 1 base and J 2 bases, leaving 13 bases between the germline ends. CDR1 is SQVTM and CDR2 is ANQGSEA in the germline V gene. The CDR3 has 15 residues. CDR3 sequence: CSVEGEGVNTDTQYF. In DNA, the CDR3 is TGCAGCGTTGAAGGCGAGGGGGTTAACACAGATACGCAGTATTTT.